This T cell receptor (beta chain) was captured by sequencing in a study of ipilimumab plus nivolumab after autologous stem cell transplantation (dated by TCRdb to the early 2020s). General notes on the study: The median number of doses that trial patients received was about five for ipilimumab and fewer than ten for nivolumab. The intent-to-treat population of the trial consisted of around 37 patients. Patients in the trial were undergoing autologous transplant and had high-risk diffuse large B cell lymphoma, mature T cell lymphoma, or multiple myeloma.

Spanning cysteine to phenylalanine, the CDR3 consists of 16 amino acids. Only the CDR3 region is kept as DNA, spanning 48 bases read in frame from base 1. Per the germline V gene, SGHRS is the CDR1 and YFSETQ is the CDR2. Here V drops 4 bases and J drops 1 base, and the junction holds 10 bases not matched to any gene. Of note for this clone: It lacks a known antigen. No quality values exist for individual bases; no much larger clone is one base distant.

Broad study findings and their caveats: The authors stated that profiles of the T cell receptor repertoire, regulatory T cell phenotype and gut microbiota provided a biologic rationale for studying this approach further. Combined checkpoint inhibition appeared tolerable as post-transplant consolidation, according to the authors' conclusion.

Libraries were made using the immunoSEQ multiplex PCR assay. TCRdb took over this immuneACCESS table, retaining in-frame rearrangements with V and J assigned. Such tables are incomplete; in checked studies, under half of the missing clones stem from an unresolved V gene, and the remainder is unexplained. Recorded for this sample are more than 13,000 clones; approximately 74% of them occurred a single time. 10% of the sample is held by the ten biggest clonotypes. Checkpoint therapy began 14 to 28 days after autologous transplant, with ipilimumab given at 1 mg/kg intravenously on day 1 of selected weeks. Patients received nivolumab at 3 mg/kg intravenously on day 1 of weeks 1, 4, 7, 10, and every two weeks through week 26. The study was a Phase Ib clinical trial testing combined checkpoint inhibition with ipilimumab and nivolumab as consolidation after autologous stem cell transplantation.

Rearrangement joined TRBV5-1 to TRBJ1-1, with 7 bases aligning to TRBD1. The sequences come from PBMCs, collected in a trial of ipilimumab plus nivolumab as post-transplant consolidation. The clonotype was recovered from a male donor with primary mediastinal lymphoma. CDR3 reads: CASSPLAGGGNTEAFF. The nucleotide sequence is given as TGCGCCAGCAGCCCTCTCGCAGGGGGGGGGAACACTGAAGCTTTCTTT.